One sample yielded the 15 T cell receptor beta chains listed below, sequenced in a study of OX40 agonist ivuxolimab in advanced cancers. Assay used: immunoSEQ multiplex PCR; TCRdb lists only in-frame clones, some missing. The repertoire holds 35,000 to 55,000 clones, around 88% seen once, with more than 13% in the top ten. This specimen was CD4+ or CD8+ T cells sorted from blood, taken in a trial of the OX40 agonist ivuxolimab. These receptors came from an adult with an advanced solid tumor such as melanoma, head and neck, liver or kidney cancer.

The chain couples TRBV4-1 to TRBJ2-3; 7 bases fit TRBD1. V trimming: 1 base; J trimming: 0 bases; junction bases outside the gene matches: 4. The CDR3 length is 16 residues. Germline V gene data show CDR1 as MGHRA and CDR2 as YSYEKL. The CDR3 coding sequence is TGCGCCAGCAGCCAAGGACCGGGACAGAGCACAGATACGCAGTATTTT. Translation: CASSQGPGQSTDTQYF.

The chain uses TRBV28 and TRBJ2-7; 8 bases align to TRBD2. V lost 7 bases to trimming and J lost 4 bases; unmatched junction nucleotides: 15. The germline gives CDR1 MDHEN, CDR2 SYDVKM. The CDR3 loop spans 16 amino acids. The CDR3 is CASTSPGGPKVYEQYF. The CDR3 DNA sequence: TGTGCCAGCACCTCGCCGGGGGGGCCAAAAGTTTACGAGCAGTACTTC.

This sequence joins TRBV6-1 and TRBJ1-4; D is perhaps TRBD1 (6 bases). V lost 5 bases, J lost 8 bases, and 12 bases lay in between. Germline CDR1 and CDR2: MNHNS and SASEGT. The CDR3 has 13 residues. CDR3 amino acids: CASSPTGLEKLFF. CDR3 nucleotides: TGTGCCAGCAGTCCAACAGGGTTGGAAAAACTGTTTTTT.

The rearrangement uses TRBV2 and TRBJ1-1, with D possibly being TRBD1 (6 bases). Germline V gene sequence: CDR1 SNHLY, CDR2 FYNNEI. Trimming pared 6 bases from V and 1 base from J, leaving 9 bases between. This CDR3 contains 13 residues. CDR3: CASSSQGNTEAFF. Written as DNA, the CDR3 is TGTGCCAGCAGCTCACAGGGGAACACTGAAGCTTTCTTT.

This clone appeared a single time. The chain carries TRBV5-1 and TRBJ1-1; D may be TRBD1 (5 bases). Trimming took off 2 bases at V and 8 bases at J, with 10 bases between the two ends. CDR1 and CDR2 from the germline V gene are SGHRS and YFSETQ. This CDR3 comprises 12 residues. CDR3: CASSLEGNEAFF. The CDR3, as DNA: TGCGCCAGCAGCTTAGAGGGGAACGAAGCTTTCTTT. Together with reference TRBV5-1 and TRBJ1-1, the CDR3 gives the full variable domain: KAGVTQTPRYLIKTRGQQVTLSCSPISGHRSVSWYQQTPGQGLQFLFEYFSETQRNKGNFPGRFSGRQFSNSRSEMNVSTLELGDSALYLCASSLEGNEAFFGQGTRLTVV.

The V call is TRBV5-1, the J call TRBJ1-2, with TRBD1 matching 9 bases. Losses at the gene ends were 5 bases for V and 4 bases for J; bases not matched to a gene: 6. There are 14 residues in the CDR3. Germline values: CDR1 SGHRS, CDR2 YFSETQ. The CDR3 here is CASSLGQGTYGYTF. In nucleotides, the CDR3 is TGCGCCAGCAGTCTGGGACAGGGCACCTATGGCTACACCTTC.

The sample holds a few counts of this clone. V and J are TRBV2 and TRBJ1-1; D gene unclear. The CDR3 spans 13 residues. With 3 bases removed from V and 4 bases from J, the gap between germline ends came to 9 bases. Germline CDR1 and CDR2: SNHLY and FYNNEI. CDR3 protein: CASSDNWGTEAFF. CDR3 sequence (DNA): TGTGCCAGCAGTGACAACTGGGGCACTGAAGCTTTCTTT.

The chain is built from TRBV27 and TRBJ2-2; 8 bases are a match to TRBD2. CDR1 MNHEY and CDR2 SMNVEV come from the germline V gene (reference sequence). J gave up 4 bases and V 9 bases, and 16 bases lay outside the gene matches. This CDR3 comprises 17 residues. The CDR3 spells CASTHPLSGTSTGELFF. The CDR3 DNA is TGTGCCAGTACCCACCCCCTTAGCGGGACCTCCACCGGGGAGCTGTTTTTT.

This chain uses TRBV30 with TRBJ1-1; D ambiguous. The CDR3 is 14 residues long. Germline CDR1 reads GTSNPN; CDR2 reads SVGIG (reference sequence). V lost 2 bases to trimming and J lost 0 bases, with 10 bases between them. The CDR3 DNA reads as TGTGCCTGGAGTCCTGGCCGGGTGAACACTGAAGCTTTCTTT. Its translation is CAWSPGRVNTEAFF.

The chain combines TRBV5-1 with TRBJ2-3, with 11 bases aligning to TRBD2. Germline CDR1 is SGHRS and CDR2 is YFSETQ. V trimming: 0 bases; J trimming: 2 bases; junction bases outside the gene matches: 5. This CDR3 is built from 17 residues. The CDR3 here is CASSLGLAGGSTDTQYF. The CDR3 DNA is TGCGCCAGCAGCTTGGGTCTAGCGGGGGGCTCCACAGATACGCAGTATTTT.

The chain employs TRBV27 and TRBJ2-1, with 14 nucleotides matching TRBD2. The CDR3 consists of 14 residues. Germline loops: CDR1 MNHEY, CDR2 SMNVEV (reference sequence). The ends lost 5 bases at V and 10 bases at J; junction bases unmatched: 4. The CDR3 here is CASSTGLAGGEQFF. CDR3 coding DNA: TGTGCCAGCAGTACAGGACTAGCGGGGGGAGAGCAGTTCTTC.

The CDR3 protein is CASSQEINRDTGELFF. In nucleotides, the CDR3 is TGCGCCAGCAGCCAAGAAATCAACAGGGACACCGGGGAGCTGTTTTTT. V and J are TRBV4-1 and TRBJ2-2; maybe TRBD1 (6 bases). The ends were cut back, 0 bases at V and 3 bases at J, with 11 bases in the middle. Germline CDR1 MGHRA, CDR2 YSYEKL. This CDR3 comprises 16 residues.

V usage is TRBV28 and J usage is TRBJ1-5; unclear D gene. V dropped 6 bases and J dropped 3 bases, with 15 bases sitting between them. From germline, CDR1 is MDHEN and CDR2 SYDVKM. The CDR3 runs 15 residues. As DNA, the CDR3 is TGTGCCAGCAGCCCTTCCCTAGGGTTCAATCAGCCCCAGCATTTT. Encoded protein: CASSPSLGFNQPQHF.

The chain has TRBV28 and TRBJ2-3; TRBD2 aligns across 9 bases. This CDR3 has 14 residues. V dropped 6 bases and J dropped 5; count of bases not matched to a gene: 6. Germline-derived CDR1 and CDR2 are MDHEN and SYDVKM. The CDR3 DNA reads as TGTGCCAGCAGCGGGGCGGGGGGGCGAGATACGCAGTATTTT. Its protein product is CASSGAGGRDTQYF.

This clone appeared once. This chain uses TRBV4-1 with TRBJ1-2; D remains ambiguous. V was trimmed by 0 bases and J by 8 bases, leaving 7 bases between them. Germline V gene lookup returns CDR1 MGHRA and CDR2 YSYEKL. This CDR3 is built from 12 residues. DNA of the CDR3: TGCGCCAGCAGCCAAGAATCCCACGGCTACACCTTC. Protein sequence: CASSQESHGYTF.